This T cell receptor beta chain was sequenced during a study of blood T cell repertoires in COVID-19. Study-level information: The United States, Italy and Spain provided the acute and convalescent COVID-19 samples. T cells, B-cell-depleted T cells, or PBMCs supplied cDNA or gDNA.

Original processing methods: Estimated nucleated cell counts came from reference gene primer amplification. Sequencing was performed with immunoSEQ multiplex PCR; in TCRdb, only in-frame clones are kept and a portion is missing. From that table come the V and J calls and clone size; the DNA was used to work out D and trimming. The table records around 100,000 clones, under 80% of them present only once. This CDR3 is 14 amino acids long. V dropped 1 base and J dropped 0 bases, with 6 bases sitting between them. In germline, CDR1 is SGHRS, CDR2 YFSETQ. Sequenced input: peripheral blood. The TCR was taken from a man between 70 and 80 years old with active or convalescent COVID-19. The chain couples TRBV5-1 to TRBJ2-3; the D is unclear. The CDR3 reads CASSLSRSTDTQYF. The DNA for the CDR3 is TGCGCCAGCAGCTTGAGCAGGAGCACAGATACGCAGTATTTT.